Following are 11 T cell receptor beta chains from one sample sequenced in a study of blood T cells in healthy people across ages. The use of a sample-barcoded 5' primer and a J-beta primer mix characterized a second PCR of about 7 to 12 cycles. TCRdb re-called the 5' RACE reads with MiXCR, one entry per CDR3 protein. The data contain some 1 million distinct CDR3 sequences, under 55% of them singletons. The specimen sequenced was blood. The origin of the receptors is a woman in her sixties or seventies in good health.

The table lists this clonotype with a few counts. The chain combines TRBV3-1 with TRBJ2-7; D is ambiguous. Trimming took 2 bases from V and 7 from J, leaving 15 bases between them. Germline CDR1 LGHDT, CDR2 YNNKEL (reference sequence). The CDR3 extends over 14 amino acids. This CDR3 is CASSQSASLGEQYF. The CDR3 coding sequence is TGTGCCAGCAGCCAAAGTGCGAGTCTGGGGGAGCAGTACTTC.

This chain connects TRBV20-1 to TRBJ2-3; no definite D call. CDR3 length: 13 residues. V lost 1 base and J 2 bases, leaving 7 bases between the germline ends. CDR1 and CDR2 from the germline V gene are DFQATT and SNEGSKA (reference sequence). The CDR3 here is CSARAPPTDTQYF. In nucleotides, the CDR3 is TGCAGTGCTAGAGCTCCCCCCACAGATACGCAGTATTTT.

The count of this clonotype is one. The chain couples TRBV5-1 to TRBJ2-3, with D perhaps TRBD1 or TRBD2 (5 bases each). Trimming took 4 bases from V and 4 from J, leaving 25 bases between them. Germline CDR1 is SGHRS and CDR2 is YFSETQ. This CDR3 region has 18 residues. Here the CDR3 reads CASSLLGDPQFPSDTQYF. The DNA for the CDR3 is TGCGCCAGCAGCCTATTGGGGGACCCCCAGTTTCCCTCAGATACGCAGTATTTT.

The chain links TRBV30 to TRBJ1-6; no clear D gene. The V and J ends lost 1 base and 0 bases respectively, with 7 bases between them. This CDR3 comprises 15 residues. CDR1 and CDR2 (germline): GTSNPN, SVGIG (reference sequence). In DNA form, the CDR3 reads TGTGCCTGGAGTGCCCAGAGCTCCTATAATTCACCCCTCCACTTT. Protein: CAWSAQSSYNSPLHF. Full variable domain (missing parts from reference TRBV30 and TRBJ1-6): SQTIHQWPATLVQPVGSPLSLECTVEGTSNPNLYWYRQAAGRGLQLLFYSVGIGQISSEVPQNLSASRPQDRQFILSSKKLLLSDSGFYLCAWSAQSSYNSPLHFGNGTRLTVT.

The chain employs TRBV18 and TRBJ1-1, with D unclear. There are 14 residues in the CDR3. Trimming cost V 2 bases and J 3 bases, with 10 bases left between them. Looked up from germline, CDR1 is KGHSH and CDR2 is LQKENI. DNA for the CDR3: TGTGCCAGCTCACCATTGGGGAAGGACACTGAAGCTTTCTTT. The encoded protein is CASSPLGKDTEAFF. The full variable domain, in which reference TRBV18 and TRBJ1-1 provide the parts outside the CDR3, is NAGVMQNPRHLVRRRGQEARLRCSPMKGHSHVYWYRQLPEEGLKFMVYLQKENIIDESGMPKERFSAEFPKEGPSILRIQQVVRGDSAAYFCASSPLGKDTEAFFGQGTRLTVV.

In DNA, the CDR3 is TGTGCCAGCAGCAACAGGGGGATCTCCGAGCAGTACTTC. It codes for CASSNRGISEQYF. The rearrangement uses TRBV6-5 and TRBJ2-7; TRBD1 agrees at 8 bases. Looked up from germline, CDR1 is MNHEY and CDR2 is SVGAGI. The J segment lost 6 bases and the V segment lost 6 bases, leaving 7 bases of the junction unmatched. The length of the CDR3 is 13 residues.

This clonotype showed up just a few times. The genes are TRBV6-2 or TRBV6-3 and TRBJ2-1, with D possibly TRBD1 on 5 matching bases. CDR1 is MNHEY and CDR2 is SVGEGT in the germline V gene. The CDR3 has 12 amino acids. Between the trimmed V and J ends, which lost 0 bases and 9 bases, there was a span of 6 bases. CDR3 in DNA: TGTGCCAGCAGTTACTCCAGGGCTGAGCAGTTCTTC. Amino acids: CASSYSRAEQFF.

Details on this clonotype: A much larger clone lies one base from this, so it may be a read error. This chain connects TRBV15 to TRBJ2-5; TRBD1 matches at 7 bases. CDR3 length: 16 residues. Looked up from germline, CDR1 is LNHNV and CDR2 is YYDKDF (reference sequence). Trimming cost V 0 bases and J 5 bases; bases outside gene matches: 9. The CDR3 DNA sequence: TGTGCCACCAGCAGAGATCACACAGGGGACGGGGAGACCCAGTACTTC. It yields the protein CATSRDHTGDGETQYF.

This chain uses TRBV13 with TRBJ2-4; 7 bases fit TRBD1. TRBJ2-5 explains the end of the DNA better; the J call may be wrong. CDR1 and CDR2 from the germline V gene are PRHDT and FYEKMQ (reference sequence). This CDR3 has 14 residues. The DNA for the CDR3 is TGTGCCAGCAGGATTGTGGGACAGCAAGAGACCCAGTACTTC. Translation gives CASRIVGQQETQYF.

This clonotype was found a few times. V usage is TRBV3-1 and J usage is TRBJ2-3, with TRBD2 as a possible D gene (6 bases). In germline, CDR1 is LGHDT, CDR2 YNNKEL (reference sequence). CDR3 length equals 15 residues. The V end lost 3 bases, the J end lost 2 bases, and 12 bases lay between the germline ends. CDR3: CASSQDGGSTDTQYF. DNA for the CDR3: TGTGCCAGCAGCCAGGATGGAGGGTCCACAGATACGCAGTATTTT.

This chain joins TRBV4-2 and TRBJ2-1; 11 nucleotides match TRBD2. The CDR3 length is 16 residues. Losses at the gene ends were 5 bases for V and 4 bases for J; bases not matched to a gene: 7. Germline-derived CDR1 and CDR2 are LGHNA and YNFKEQ. The CDR3 region is CASSFDSGGAYNEQFF. The CDR3, as DNA: TGTGCCAGCAGCTTCGATAGCGGGGGGGCATACAATGAGCAGTTCTTC.